This T cell receptor (beta chain) came from a study of cytomegalovirus exposure and HLA in healthy donors. Study-level results: Later analysis showed TCR association rates varying by HLA locus, highest for DRB1 and lowest for HLA-C.

PCR involved 60 Vbeta and 13 Jbeta primers. TCRdb keeps only in-frame clones here, not all; method: immunoSEQ multiplex PCR. In the table there are roughly 140,000 clones, around 66% of which are singletons. Note on this clone: Its antigen is unknown.

V dropped 0 bases and J dropped 5 bases, with 11 bases sitting between them. Germline CDR1 is SGDLS and CDR2 is YYNGEE. This CDR3 is 14 amino acids long. V and J are TRBV9 and TRBJ2-5, with D unclear. This TCR was sampled from a woman in her thirties in good health and CMV-seropositive. Sequencing input: PBMCs. The CDR3 DNA reads as TGTGCCAGCAGCGTAGACAACAGCTGGGAGACCCAGTACTTC. Translation gives CASSVDNSWETQYF.